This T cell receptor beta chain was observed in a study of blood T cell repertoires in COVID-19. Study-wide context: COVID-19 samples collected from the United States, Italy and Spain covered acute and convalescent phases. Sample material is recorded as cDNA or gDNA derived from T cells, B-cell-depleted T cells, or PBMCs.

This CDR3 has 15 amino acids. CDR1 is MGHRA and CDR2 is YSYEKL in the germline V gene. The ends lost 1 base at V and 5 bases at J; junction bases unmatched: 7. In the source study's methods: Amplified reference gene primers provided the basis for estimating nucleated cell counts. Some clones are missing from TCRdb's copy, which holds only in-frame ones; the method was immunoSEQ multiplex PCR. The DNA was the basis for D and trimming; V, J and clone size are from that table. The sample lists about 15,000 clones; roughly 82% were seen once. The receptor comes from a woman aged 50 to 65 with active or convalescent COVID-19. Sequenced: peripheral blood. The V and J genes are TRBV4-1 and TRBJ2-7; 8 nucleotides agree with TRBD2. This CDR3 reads CASSQAPRGGNEQYF. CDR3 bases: TGCGCCAGCAGCCAAGCCCCCCGGGGGGGGAACGAGCAGTACTTC.